Below, one T cell receptor (beta chain) is given with its context. This record belongs to a study of blood T cell repertoires in COVID-19. Germline V gene sequence: CDR1 GTSNPN, CDR2 SVGIG (reference sequence). The CDR3 has 15 amino acids. The ends were cut back, 1 base at V and 4 bases at J, with 15 bases in the middle. Sequencing used immunoSEQ multiplex PCR; TCRdb keeps in-frame clones, though not all of them. In the table there are 450,000 to 500,000 clones, approximately 86% of which are singletons. The chain employs TRBV30 and TRBJ2-3; a weak D match, TRBD2 (5 bases). This TCR was sampled from a young woman who had recovered from COVID-19. Material: PBMCs or T cells enriched from blood (not recorded which). The CDR3 nucleotides are TGTGCCTGGAGTGCTGTTGGGGATAGCGCAGATACGCAGTATTTT. It specifies CAWSAVGDSADTQYF.